The rows below give T cell receptor beta chains drawn from one sample of a study of blood T cell repertoires in COVID-19. Profiled with immunoSEQ multiplex PCR; TCRdb holds only in-frame clones, not every one. The profile shows roughly 200,000 clones, around 90% of them singletons. Material for sequencing was peripheral blood. All receptors derive from a man aged 50-59 years with acute or convalescent COVID-19. Each CDR3 is given without its conserved first and last residue. Each record gives: V gene, clone size, CDR3 protein. Only some rows state a clone size, as once, few, many or a class for expanded clones.

V gene: TRBV18
clone size: NA
CDR3 protein: ASSPKDSGSNEQF

V gene: TRBV28
clone size: NA
CDR3 protein: ASSFGLVINEQF

V gene: TRBV27
clone size: NA
CDR3 protein: ASRPQGMGEKLF

V gene: TRBV3-1/TRBV3-2
clone size: NA
CDR3 protein: ASSGRTGTYGYT

V gene: TRBV14
clone size: NA
CDR3 protein: ASSPLAGRNNEQF

V gene: TRBV27
clone size: NA
CDR3 protein: ASRGTGGHYGYT

V gene: TRBV6-2/TRBV6-3
clone size: NA
CDR3 protein: ASSDRSAQPQH

V gene: TRBV5-5
clone size: NA
CDR3 protein: ASSLSPDRGRNIQY

V gene: TRBV6-5
clone size: NA
CDR3 protein: ASSYSQNNSPLH

V gene: TRBV30
clone size: NA
CDR3 protein: AWSVQVGNEQF

V gene: TRBV5-1
clone size: NA
CDR3 protein: ASSSGTGNEKLF

V gene: TRBV5-8
clone size: NA
CDR3 protein: ASTIGGTNTDTQY

V gene: TRBV2
clone size: once
CDR3 protein: ASTPRRGGYNEQF

V gene: TRBV7-7
clone size: NA
CDR3 protein: ASSLWARGEAYNEQF

V gene: TRBV6-2/TRBV6-3
clone size: NA
CDR3 protein: ASTPSLNQPQH

V gene: TRBV6-2/TRBV6-3
clone size: NA
CDR3 protein: ASSSPLAGGYTQY

V gene: TRBV7-2
clone size: NA
CDR3 protein: ASSLRQGIPYEQY

V gene: TRBV11-3
clone size: few
CDR3 protein: ASSPTTGLANNEQF

V gene: TRBV29-1
clone size: NA
CDR3 protein: SVEFLGTGNEAF

V gene: TRBV27
clone size: NA
CDR3 protein: ASSGSVYNEQF

V gene: TRBV4-2
clone size: NA
CDR3 protein: ASSQGQGMTEAF

V gene: TRBV12-3/TRBV12-4
clone size: NA
CDR3 protein: ASSSGVIAEAF

V gene: TRBV28
clone size: NA
CDR3 protein: ASSLEGGPYNEQF

V gene: TRBV19
clone size: once
CDR3 protein: ASSIASLLAGGELF

V gene: TRBV2
clone size: NA
CDR3 protein: ATSKEYSNQPQH

V gene: TRBV27
clone size: NA
CDR3 protein: ASSLAGTPSLGELF

V gene: TRBV27
clone size: few
CDR3 protein: ASSPKTSGGGDYT

V gene: TRBV28
clone size: NA
CDR3 protein: ASSSPGLAAGELF

V gene: TRBV6-5
clone size: NA
CDR3 protein: ASSYLGQGAYNEQF

V gene: TRBV19
clone size: NA
CDR3 protein: ASSRNRNTGELF

V gene: TRBV6-5
clone size: few
CDR3 protein: ASSSRGRKNSPLH

V gene: TRBV7-9
clone size: NA
CDR3 protein: ASSLGATPLH

V gene: TRBV4-1
clone size: NA
CDR3 protein: ASSLQTASNQPQH

V gene: TRBV13
clone size: NA
CDR3 protein: ASSLRRQTRGLYNSPLH

V gene: TRBV24-1
clone size: few
CDR3 protein: ATSEGGWQQNTGELF

V gene: TRBV7-8
clone size: NA
CDR3 protein: ASSLNRGAAYGYT

V gene: TRBV6-6
clone size: NA
CDR3 protein: ASGPGDTQY

V gene: TRBV5-5
clone size: NA
CDR3 protein: ASNRQPDLNQPQH

V gene: TRBV6-5
clone size: NA
CDR3 protein: ASSYSRNNQPQH

V gene: TRBV5-4
clone size: NA
CDR3 protein: ASSLGTWTALGYEQY

V gene: TRBV5-4
clone size: once
CDR3 protein: ASSPRTGGKETQY

V gene: TRBV18
clone size: NA
CDR3 protein: ASSLASGNSYNEQF

V gene: TRBV12-3/TRBV12-4
clone size: once
CDR3 protein: ASRGQLDGEQY

V gene: TRBV6-5
clone size: NA
CDR3 protein: ASSYTPWGGEKLF

V gene: TRBV7-6
clone size: NA
CDR3 protein: ASSLGLRDRGYEQY

V gene: TRBV18
clone size: NA
CDR3 protein: ASSHSTGDNSGNTIY

V gene: TRBV7-3
clone size: NA
CDR3 protein: ASSVGQGAGDTQY

V gene: TRBV7-7
clone size: NA
CDR3 protein: ASSFRDRQAGDTGELF

V gene: TRBV15
clone size: once
CDR3 protein: ATSRDTDEKLF

V gene: TRBV7-3
clone size: NA
CDR3 protein: ASSLFPRGGNTEAF

V gene: TRBV25-1
clone size: NA
CDR3 protein: ASSRGNTIY

V gene: TRBV27
clone size: NA
CDR3 protein: ASSQGGEATGELF

V gene: TRBV29-1
clone size: NA
CDR3 protein: SAAPAFGLAANYNEQF